These 20 T cell receptor beta chains originate from one sample sequenced in a study of graft-versus-host responses after intestinal transplantation (dated by TCRdb to the early 2020s). Receptor amplification or capture employed the immunoSEQ multiplex PCR assay. Imported from immuneACCESS, the table was reduced by TCRdb to in-frame sequences with V and J called. These copies leave out some clones; in studies compared against another copy, an unresolved V gene accounts for under half, and the cause of the remainder is not known. This sample gives approximately 85,000 clones in total; roughly 93% of them show up just once. Approximately 1.1% of the sample is in the top ten clones. The time point label corresponds to: cells obtained before transplantation from donor or recipient. Their target antigens are unknown. The sample in question was unstimulated CD8+ T cells sorted from spleen or lymph node cells, obtained before transplant. All receptors come from a human donor who was the organ donor for an intestinal transplant.

The genes are TRBV28 and TRBJ2-3, with D tentatively TRBD2 (6 bases). The germline V gene encodes CDR1 MDHEN and CDR2 SYDVKM. This CDR3 region has 15 residues. V lost 1 base and J 4 bases, leaving 12 bases between the germline ends. The CDR3 DNA is TGTGCCAGCAGTTTATATTGGGGGAGGCCAGATACGCAGTATTTT. Translating gives CASSLYWGRPDTQYF.

The CDR3 DNA follows: TGTGCCAGCTCACCACCCGAGGCGGGTTCATACAATGAGCAGTTCTTC. Translating it yields CASSPPEAGSYNEQFF. The chain is built from TRBV18 and TRBJ2-1; maybe TRBD2 (5 bases). Looked up from germline, CDR1 is KGHSH and CDR2 is LQKENI. V lost 0 bases and J lost 4, with 13 bases in between. This CDR3 region has 16 residues.

J is TRBJ2-1 and V is TRBV4-3; possibly TRBD2 for D (6 bases). The CDR3 extends over 15 amino acids. Germline V gene data show CDR1 as LGHNA and CDR2 as YSLEER. V shed 4 bases and J shed 9 bases, with 19 bases lying between them. CDR3 sequence reads: CASSRGDRLTGEQFF. The CDR3 region has the DNA TGCGCCAGCAGCCGCGGGGACCGTCTCACGGGTGAGCAGTTCTTC.

The chain is built from TRBV4-3 and TRBJ2-7, with D hard to call. V gave up 1 base and J gave up 1 base, with 11 bases separating them. The CDR3 has 15 amino acids. The V gene's germline CDR1 is LGHNA and CDR2 YSLEER. This chain's CDR3 is CASSQGLDGSYEQYF. CDR3 sequence (DNA): TGCGCCAGCAGCCAAGGCCTAGACGGGTCCTACGAGCAGTACTTC.

The rearrangement joins TRBV19 to TRBJ2-2; weak D call: TRBD2 (5 bases). This CDR3 contains 14 residues. The germline V and J ends were trimmed by 7 bases and 0 bases, with 9 bases remaining between them. Germline loops: CDR1 LNHDA, CDR2 SQIVND (reference sequence). For the CDR3, the DNA is TGTGCCAGTACCTACGGGGCGAACACCGGGGAGCTGTTTTTT. The encoded protein is CASTYGANTGELFF.

The chain recombines TRBV18 with TRBJ2-3; 13 positions agree with TRBD2. The length of the CDR3 is 17 residues. The germline V gene has CDR1 KGHSH and CDR2 LQKENI. The V segment lost 1 base and the J segment 2 bases; nucleotides outside the gene matches: 3. The CDR3, as DNA: TGTGCCAGCTCACCACGAGGGACTAGCGGGACCACAGATACGCAGTATTTT. Translation gives CASSPRGTSGTTDTQYF.

J is TRBJ2-5 and V is TRBV9; TRBD2 agrees at 9 bases. The end of the DNA fits TRBJ2-7 better, so the J call may be wrong. The CDR3 covers 14 residues. The germline CDR1 and CDR2 sequences are SGDLS and YYNGEE. Written as DNA, the CDR3 is TGTGCCAGCAGCGTAGGCGGGGGGGCCTACGAGCAGTACTTC. Protein: CASSVGGGAYEQYF.

This chain joins TRBV29-1 and TRBJ1-1; D gene ambiguous. The CDR3 length is 9 residues. Germline CDR1 SQVTM, CDR2 ANQGSEA. V was shortened by 7 bases and J by 8 bases, with 8 bases between the two germline ends. The chain's CDR3 is CSDHREAFF. The CDR3, as DNA: TGCAGCGACCACAGAGAAGCTTTCTTT.

The V and J genes are TRBV7-9 and TRBJ1-1, with D perhaps matching TRBD1 (6 bases). CDR1 is SEHNR and CDR2 is FQNEAQ in the germline V gene (reference sequence). The CDR3 extends over 15 amino acids. The ends were cut back, 1 base at V and 0 bases at J, with 9 bases in the middle. As DNA, the CDR3 is TGTGCCAGCAGCTTAGGGGGGGGCCTGAACACTGAAGCTTTCTTT. Translated, it gives CASSLGGGLNTEAFF. Full variable domain (outside the CDR3, taken from reference TRBV7-9 and TRBJ1-1): DTGVSQNPRHKITKRGQNVTFRCDPISEHNRLYWYRQTLGQGPEFLTYFQNEAQLEKSRLLSDRFSAERPKGSFSTLEIQRTEQGDSAMYLCASSLGGGLNTEAFFGQGTRLTVV.

The chain couples TRBV9 to TRBJ2-3; D is possibly TRBD2 (5 bases). The germline V gene encodes CDR1 SGDLS and CDR2 YYNGEE. V gave up 3 bases and J gave up 6 bases, with 17 bases separating them. This CDR3 comprises 15 residues. This CDR3 reads CASSASEGFADTQYF. The CDR3 bases are TGTGCCAGCAGCGCCTCAGAGGGTTTCGCCGATACGCAGTATTTT.

This chain joins TRBV30 and TRBJ1-1; 8 bases line up with TRBD1. Germline loops: CDR1 GTSNPN, CDR2 SVGIG (reference sequence). The ends lost 6 bases at V and 3 bases at J; junction bases unmatched: 9. The CDR3 covers 14 residues. CDR3 protein: CACTRTGTDTEAFF. In DNA form, the CDR3 reads TGTGCCTGCACGCGGACAGGGACGGACACTGAAGCTTTCTTT.

The V call is TRBV2, the J call TRBJ2-1; 9 positions agree with TRBD1. The V gene end was trimmed by 8 bases and the J gene end by 8 bases; junction bases not matched to a gene: 7. CDR3 length: 13 amino acids. CDR1 SNHLY and CDR2 FYNNEI come from the germline V gene. CDR3 DNA sequence: TGTGCCAGCGCCGGGACAGGGTTAGATGAGCAGTTCTTC. Encoded protein: CASAGTGLDEQFF. Supplemented by reference TRBV2 and TRBJ2-1, the full variable domain reads EPEVTQTPSHQVTQMGQEVILRCVPISNHLYFYWYRQILGQKVEFLVSFYNNEISEKSEIFDDQFSVERPDGSNFTLKIRSTKLEDSAMYFCASAGTGLDEQFFGPGTRLTVL.

This chain connects TRBV7-8 to TRBJ2-3; a possible D gene is TRBD1 (6 bases). Trimming pared 5 bases from V and 2 bases from J, leaving 17 bases between. The CDR3 covers 16 residues. In germline, CDR1 is SGHVS, CDR2 FQNEAQ. The CDR3 nucleotides are TGTGCCAGCAGCGCCATACTCAGGGGACACACAGATACGCAGTATTTT. It codes for CASSAILRGHTDTQYF.

This chain joins TRBV4-2 and TRBJ1-4; D ambiguous. The CDR3 totals 15 residues. Per the germline V gene, CDR1 is LGHNA and CDR2 is YNFKEQ. V lost 4 bases and J lost 8, with 17 bases in between. CDR3 nucleotide sequence: TGTGCCAGCAGCCCTAAGGGCCACGGGGAAGAAAAACTGTTTTTT. This encodes CASSPKGHGEEKLFF.

The rearrangement links TRBV7-9 to TRBJ2-1; TRBD2 agrees at 9 bases. J gave up 10 bases and V 1 base, and 8 bases lay outside the gene matches. CDR1 and CDR2 (germline): SEHNR, FQNEAQ (reference sequence). This CDR3 has 15 residues. CDR3: CASSLVLAGKVEQFF. CDR3 DNA: TGTGCCAGCAGCTTAGTTCTAGCGGGAAAGGTGGAGCAGTTCTTC.

J is TRBJ1-6 and V is TRBV6-5; D not certain. This CDR3 has 15 residues. Trimming took off 5 bases at V and 8 bases at J, with 16 bases between the two ends. Germline assignment: CDR1 MNHEY and CDR2 SVGAGI. In nucleotides, the CDR3 is TGTGCCAGCAGTCTCCGGGCAGGAGGACATTCACCCCTCCACTTT. Amino acid sequence: CASSLRAGGHSPLHF.

V and J are TRBV7-3 and TRBJ2-3; maybe TRBD2 (5 bases). This CDR3 comprises 13 residues. Germline V lookup: CDR1 SGHTA, CDR2 FQGTGA. Trimming took off 4 bases at V and 8 bases at J, with 13 bases between the two ends. CDR3 sequence: CASSSGGWATQYF. The CDR3 bases are TGTGCCAGCAGCTCAGGAGGTTGGGCTACGCAGTATTTT.

The chain uses TRBV9 and TRBJ1-3; D gene uncertain. Trimming left V 3 bases short and J 1 base short, with 8 bases between. The CDR3 sequence is 14 residues long. Germline CDR1 is SGDLS and CDR2 is YYNGEE. The DNA for the CDR3 is TGTGCCAGCAGCGGAGGGTTTTCTGGAAACACCATATATTTT. This codes for CASSGGFSGNTIYF.

The chain has TRBV6-5 and TRBJ1-1; possibly TRBD1 for D (6 bases). The CDR3 totals 15 residues. Germline V gene sequence: CDR1 MNHEY, CDR2 SVGAGI. With 5 bases removed from V and 3 bases from J, the gap between germline ends came to 16 bases. The chain's CDR3 is CASSPTGYRDTEAFF. CDR3 bases: TGTGCCAGCAGTCCCACAGGGTATCGGGACACTGAAGCTTTCTTT.

V usage is TRBV6-5 and J usage is TRBJ2-2, with a weak D call TRBD2 (5 bases). This CDR3 has 13 amino acids. V shed 8 bases and J shed 3 bases, with 10 bases lying between them. Germline values: CDR1 MNHEY, CDR2 SVGAGI. The CDR3 protein is CASRWEYTGELFF. In nucleotides, the CDR3 is TGTGCCAGCCGTTGGGAGTACACCGGGGAGCTGTTTTTT.